This TCR beta chain is from a study of siplizumab effects on memory and regulatory T cells. Per the germline V gene, CDR1 is LNHNV and CDR2 is YYDKDF (reference sequence). Trimming shortened V by 4 bases and J by 9 bases, and 12 bases separated the two germline ends. The CDR3 covers 12 residues. Study-wide results and caveats: Mean Treg-derived proportions of mappable alloreactive CD4+ clones were 68.8% for siplizumab and roughly 27% for controls. Confirmatory evidence of suppressive function in proliferating siplizumab-culture Tregs was not obtained.

Assays examined roughly 100,000 TCR templates per sample. Data came from immunoSEQ multiplex PCR; TCRdb stores just in-frame clones and leaves some out. Seen here are 100,000 or so clones, 75% to 95% observed once, and the top ten hold roughly 2.7%. To note about this clone: What it binds is not known.

The clonotype originates from a human donor in good health. Some clones in this sample may be carry-over from other donors' samples. The chain couples TRBV15 to TRBJ1-1, with D maybe TRBD1 (6 bases). Sequenced material: CD4+ T cells sorted from blood. CDR3 loop: CATSNRQEKAFF. The CDR3 DNA reads as TGTGCCACCAGCAACCGACAGGAGAAAGCTTTCTTT.